These 7 T cell receptor beta chains came from one sample sequenced in a study of shared clonotypes between healthy human individuals. Profiling relied on immunoSEQ multiplex PCR, and the TCRdb table lists in-frame clones only, not all of them. Here the sample spans about 1 million clones, about 75% being singletons. The sequenced material came from memory CD4+ T cells sorted from blood. Subset noted: CD45RA-negative fraction. The receptors originated from a man between 18 and 29 years old in good health.

The chain links TRBV7-8 to TRBJ2-1, with D uncertain. In germline, CDR1 is SGHVS, CDR2 FQNEAQ. V lost 4 bases and J lost 0, with 7 bases in between. CDR3 length: 14 residues. The CDR3 bases are TGTGCCAGCAGCTCAACAAGCTCCTACAATGAGCAGTTCTTC. This gives the protein CASSSTSSYNEQFF.

The chain couples TRBV25-1 to TRBJ2-7; D possibly corresponds to TRBD1 (5 bases). The CDR3 contains 14 residues. Germline V lookup: CDR1 MGHDK, CDR2 SYGVNS. V was cut by 2 bases and J by 6 bases, with 14 bases left in between. The CDR3 here is CASSEDSSPSEQYF. Here the CDR3 DNA reads TGTGCCAGCAGTGAAGACAGTTCCCCTTCCGAGCAGTACTTC.

The chain uses TRBV28 and TRBJ1-6; D perhaps matches TRBD1 (6 bases). The CDR3 has 15 residues. V was trimmed by 8 bases and J by 8 bases, leaving 19 bases between them. Germline V lookup: CDR1 MDHEN, CDR2 SYDVKM. In DNA, the CDR3 is TGTGCCAGCGGCCCTTTAGGGGGAAGAGATTCACCCCTCCACTTT. Protein: CASGPLGGRDSPLHF.

The V and J genes are TRBV5-6 and TRBJ2-3; D uncertain. Germline lookup yields CDR1 SGHDT and CDR2 YYEEEE. The CDR3 length is 13 residues. The V end was cut by 0 bases, the J end by 4 bases, with 6 bases between. The CDR3 loop reads CASSLATSDTQYF. CDR3 DNA: TGTGCCAGCAGCTTGGCGACATCAGATACGCAGTATTTT. Full variable domain (remainder filled in from reference TRBV5-6 and TRBJ2-3): DAGVTQSPTHLIKTRGQQVTLRCSPKSGHDTVSWYQQALGQGPQFIFQYYEEEERQRGNFPDRFSGHQFPNYSSELNVNALLLGDSALYLCASSLATSDTQYFGPGTRLTVL.

The rearrangement links TRBV19 to TRBJ1-5; D uncertain. Between the trimmed V and J ends, which lost 3 bases and 8 bases, there was a span of 14 bases. The CDR3 is 14 residues long. Germline V gene data show CDR1 as LNHDA and CDR2 as SQIVND (reference sequence). The CDR3 spells CASSIEGSREPQHF. The CDR3 DNA is TGTGCCAGTAGTATTGAAGGGAGTCGGGAGCCCCAGCATTTT.

Only a few counts were recorded for this clone. The chain uses TRBV6-6 and TRBJ2-2; no clear D gene. The CDR3 is 14 amino acids. CDR1 and CDR2 from the germline V gene are MNHNY and SVGAGI (reference sequence). V was clipped by 2 bases and J by 2 bases, with 6 bases between them. The CDR3 coding sequence is TGTGCCAGCAGTTACGTACGAAACACCGGGGAGCTGTTTTTT. Its protein is CASSYVRNTGELFF.

This chain joins TRBV5-1 and TRBJ2-3; D gene uncertain. V lost 6 bases and J 3 bases, leaving 17 bases between the germline ends. Germline lookup yields CDR1 SGHRS and CDR2 YFSETQ. The CDR3 has 15 amino acids. CDR3 sequence (DNA): TGCGCCAGCACAGACCTCACGGGTCAAACAGATACGCAGTATTTT. Protein: CASTDLTGQTDTQYF.